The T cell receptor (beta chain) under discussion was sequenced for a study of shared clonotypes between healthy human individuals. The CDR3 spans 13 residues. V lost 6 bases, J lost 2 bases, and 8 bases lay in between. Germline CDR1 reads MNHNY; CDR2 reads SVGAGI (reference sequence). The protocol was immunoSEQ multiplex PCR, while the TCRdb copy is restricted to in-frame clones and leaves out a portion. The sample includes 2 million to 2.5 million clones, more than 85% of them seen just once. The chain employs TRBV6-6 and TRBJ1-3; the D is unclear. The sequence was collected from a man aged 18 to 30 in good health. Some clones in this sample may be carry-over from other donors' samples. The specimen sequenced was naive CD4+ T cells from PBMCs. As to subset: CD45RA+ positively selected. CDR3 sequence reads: CASSPAPGNTIYF. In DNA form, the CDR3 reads TGTGCCAGCAGCCCGGCCCCTGGAAACACCATATATTTT.